The next 18 T cell receptor beta chains were all read from a single sample in a study of response to subunit inactivated influenza vaccine. TCRdb re-called the RT-PCR reads with MiXCR, one entry per CDR3 protein. The table shows approximately 700,000 distinct CDR3 sequences, with approximately 14% occurring only once. The sequences come from PBMCs from blood, collected 14 to 15 days before vaccination. The receptors shown here come from a man in his forties or fifties who received an inactivated influenza vaccine.

This clonotype was observed a few times. The J gene is TRBJ1-1, the V gene TRBV5-1, with TRBD1 identical over 12 bases. The CDR3 runs to 16 residues. V lost 3 bases to trimming and J lost 0 bases; unmatched junction nucleotides: 3. Per germline, CDR1 SGHRS and CDR2 YFSETQ. CDR3 nucleotide sequence: TGCGCCAGCAGCTCGGGACAGGGGGCTATGAACACTGAAGCTTTCTTT. Translation: CASSSGQGAMNTEAFF.

This clonotype was observed many times. The J gene is TRBJ2-7, the V gene TRBV6-5; D is ambiguous. The V end was cut by 3 bases, the J end by 6 bases, with 15 bases between. This CDR3 has 14 residues. Germline V CDR1 and CDR2: MNHEY, SVGAGI. The CDR3 nucleotides are TGTGCCAGCAGTTATCAGCTAGGGCGACCCGAGCAGTACTTC. It is translated as CASSYQLGRPEQYF.

The chain joins TRBV10-2 to TRBJ2-3, with D possibly being TRBD2 (7 bases). Per germline, CDR1 WSHSY and CDR2 SAAADI. This CDR3 has 16 residues. V gave up 6 bases and J gave up 4 bases, with 20 bases separating them. The CDR3 spells CASRRTAGRGPDTQYF. The DNA for the CDR3 is TGCGCCAGCAGACGGACAGCGGGGCGGGGGCCAGATACGCAGTATTTT.

The V call is TRBV5-1, the J call TRBJ2-5, with TRBD1 identical over 8 bases. Germline values: CDR1 SGHRS, CDR2 YFSETQ. V trimming: 4 bases; J trimming: 5 bases; junction bases outside the gene matches: 7. The CDR3 has 14 residues. CDR3 nucleotides: TGCGCCAGCAGCGATGACAGGGGAACGGAGACCCAGTACTTC. Encoded protein: CASSDDRGTETQYF. The full variable domain, rest sourced from reference TRBV5-1 and TRBJ2-5, is KAGVTQTPRYLIKTRGQQVTLSCSPISGHRSVSWYQQTPGQGLQFLFEYFSETQRNKGNFPGRFSGRQFSNSRSEMNVSTLELGDSALYLCASSDDRGTETQYFGPGTRLLVL.

This chain links TRBV24-1 with TRBJ1-2; D is perhaps TRBD1 (5 bases). This CDR3 spans 13 amino acids. V lost 8 bases and J lost 4, with 13 bases in between. Germline V gene sequence: CDR1 KGHDR, CDR2 SFDVKD. The CDR3 spells CATKGQRGYGYTF. In DNA, the CDR3 is TGTGCCACCAAGGGGCAAAGGGGCTATGGCTACACCTTC.

This rearrangement joins TRBV6-1 to TRBJ1-5, with D unclear. Germline CDR1 is MNHNS and CDR2 is SASEGT. CDR3 length equals 15 residues. V lost 8 bases and J lost 6, with 20 bases in between. CDR3 sequence (DNA): TGTGCCAGCTTAACAGCCCAGGTGTCAGGTCAGCCCCAGCATTTT. Translating it yields CASLTAQVSGQPQHF.

The rearrangement links TRBV7-3 to TRBJ2-7; 7 positions match TRBD2. The CDR3 length is 15 residues. Germline trimming cut 2 bases from V and 2 bases from J; bases unmatched to any gene: 6. Per the germline V gene, CDR1 is SGHTA and CDR2 is FQGTGA. The CDR3 loop is CASSLAGTTTYEQYF. The CDR3 nucleotides are TGTGCCAGCAGCTTAGCCGGGACTACTACCTACGAGCAGTACTTC.

The CDR3 DNA reads TGTGCCAGCCGGCTCCTAAACACTGAAGCTTTCTTT. It specifies CASRLLNTEAFF. The chain combines TRBV2 with TRBJ1-1; unclear D gene. V lost 8 bases, J lost 2 bases, and 9 bases lay in between. Germline V gives CDR1 SNHLY, CDR2 FYNNEI. This CDR3 has 12 amino acids.

This clonotype occurred many times. The rearrangement uses TRBV28 and TRBJ1-1; no reliable D call. V gave up 5 bases and J gave up 6 bases, with 16 bases separating them. Germline CDR1 is MDHEN and CDR2 is SYDVKM. The CDR3 is 14 amino acids. Here the CDR3 reads CASSRRTGSAEAFF. CDR3 bases: TGTGCCAGCAGTCGTCGGACCGGATCGGCTGAAGCTTTCTTT.

This clonotype was recorded many times. V gene TRBV2 combines with J gene TRBJ2-3; D not certain. CDR1 SNHLY and CDR2 FYNNEI come from the germline V gene. V was shortened by 0 bases and J by 2 bases, with 6 bases between the two germline ends. The CDR3 totals 14 residues. The CDR3 sequence is CASSEATNTDTQYF. The CDR3 bases are TGTGCCAGCAGTGAAGCGACCAACACAGATACGCAGTATTTT.

In its sample, this clonotype was seen a few times. The CDR3 sequence: CASRPGTGLNQPQHF. In DNA, the CDR3 is TGTGCCAGCAGGCCAGGGACAGGACTTAATCAGCCCCAGCATTTT. The V and J genes are TRBV2 and TRBJ1-5; 8 positions match TRBD1. Germline V lookup: CDR1 SNHLY, CDR2 FYNNEI. After removal of 6 bases from V and 4 bases from J, the junction contained 8 bases not matched to a gene. The CDR3 spans 15 residues.

V is TRBV28 and J is TRBJ1-1; D remains ambiguous. This CDR3 has 15 residues. V lost 7 bases and J 2 bases, leaving 17 bases between the germline ends. In germline, CDR1 is MDHEN, CDR2 SYDVKM. The CDR3 spells CASNWGGTRNTEAFF. In DNA form, the CDR3 reads TGTGCCAGCAACTGGGGAGGTACCAGAAACACTGAAGCTTTCTTT.

This clonotype was found a few times. The chain links TRBV7-2 to TRBJ2-2; 10 bases line up with TRBD2. Germline V gives CDR1 SGHTA, CDR2 FQGNSA. Trimming cost V 5 bases and J 1 base; bases outside gene matches: 7. The CDR3 has 17 amino acids. The CDR3: CASSPLGLAVNTGELFF. The CDR3 bases are TGTGCCAGCAGCCCCCTTGGACTAGCGGTGAACACCGGGGAGCTGTTTTTT. The complete variable domain, with remaining parts taken from reference TRBV7-2 and TRBJ2-2, reads GAGVSQSPSNKVTEKGKDVELRCDPISGHTALYWYRQSLGQGLEFLIYFQGNSAPDKSGLPSDRFSAERTGGSVSTLTIQRTQQEDSAVYLCASSPLGLAVNTGELFFGEGSRLTVL.

Points on this clonotype: This may stem from a read error, because a much larger clone lies one nucleotide away. The CDR3 loop reads CASIPRGTDTQCF. The CDR3 bases are TGTGCCAGCATCCCGAGGGGGACAGATACGCAGTGTTTT. The J gene is TRBJ2-3, the V gene TRBV25-1, with 7 bases identical to TRBD1. Germline V gene sequence: CDR1 MGHDK, CDR2 SYGVNS. This CDR3 has 13 amino acids.

There are many counts of this clonotype. J is TRBJ2-1 and V is TRBV7-2; either TRBD1 or TRBD2 may fit D (5 bases each). V lost 5 bases and J 4 bases, leaving 12 bases between the germline ends. CDR3 length: 14 amino acids. Germline V gives CDR1 SGHTA, CDR2 FQGNSA. DNA of the CDR3: TGTGCCAGCAGCCACGGGACGTCTTACAATGAGCAGTTCTTC. This sequence encodes CASSHGTSYNEQFF.

The chain couples TRBV12-3 or TRBV12-4 to TRBJ2-4; D possibly corresponds to TRBD1 (5 bases). The CDR3 has 12 residues. Trimming shortened V by 3 bases and J by 6 bases, and 6 bases separated the two germline ends. The CDR3 here is CASSFQGNIQYF. Written as DNA, the CDR3 is TGTGCCAGCAGTTTCCAGGGAAACATTCAGTACTTC.

This clonotype was detected only a few times. The chain links TRBV7-3 to TRBJ1-2; a weak D match, TRBD1 (6 bases). The CDR3 extends over 15 amino acids. The germline CDR1 and CDR2 sequences are SGHTA and FQGTGA. V dropped 5 bases and J dropped 5 bases, with 18 bases sitting between them. In DNA, the CDR3 is TGTGCCAGCAGCCCCAGCGGGGGCGTCACTTATGGCTACACCTTC. It encodes CASSPSGGVTYGYTF.

This clonotype was detected a few times. The chain employs TRBV4-1 and TRBJ2-3; the match to TRBD1 covers 7 bases. The CDR3 covers 16 residues. Trimming removed 4 bases from V and 0 bases from J; junction bases left unmatched: 7. Germline V lookup: CDR1 MGHRA, CDR2 YSYEKL. The CDR3 spells CASSLTGQVSTDTQYF. The DNA of the CDR3 is TGCGCCAGCAGCCTGACTGGACAGGTTAGCACAGATACGCAGTATTTT.